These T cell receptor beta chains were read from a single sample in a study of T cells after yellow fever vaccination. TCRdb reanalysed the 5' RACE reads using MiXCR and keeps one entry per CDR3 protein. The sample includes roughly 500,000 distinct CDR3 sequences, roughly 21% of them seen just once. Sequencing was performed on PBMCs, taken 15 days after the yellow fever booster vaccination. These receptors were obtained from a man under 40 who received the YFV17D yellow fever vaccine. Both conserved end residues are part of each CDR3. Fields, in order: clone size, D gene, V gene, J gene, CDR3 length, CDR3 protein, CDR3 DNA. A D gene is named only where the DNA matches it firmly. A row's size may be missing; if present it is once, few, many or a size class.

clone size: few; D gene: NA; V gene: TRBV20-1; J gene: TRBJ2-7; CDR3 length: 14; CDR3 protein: CSALPAGLSYEQYF; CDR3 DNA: TGCAGTGCCCTGCCGGCAGGCCTCTCCTACGAGCAGTACTTC
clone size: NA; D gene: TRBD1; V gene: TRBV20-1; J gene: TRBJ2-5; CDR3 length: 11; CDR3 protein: CSARDERTGYF; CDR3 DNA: TGCAGTGCTAGAGATGAGAGGACAGGATACTTC
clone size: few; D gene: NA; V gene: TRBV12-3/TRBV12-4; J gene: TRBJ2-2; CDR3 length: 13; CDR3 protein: CASSLSVAGELFF; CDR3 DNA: TGTGCCAGCAGTTTATCGGTTGCCGGGGAGCTGTTTTTT
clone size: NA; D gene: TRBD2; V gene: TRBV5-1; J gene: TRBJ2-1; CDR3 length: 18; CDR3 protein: CASSLGVLAGGQLNEQFF; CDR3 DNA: TGCGCCAGCAGCTTGGGTGTGCTAGCGGGAGGGCAGCTAAATGAGCAGTTCTTC
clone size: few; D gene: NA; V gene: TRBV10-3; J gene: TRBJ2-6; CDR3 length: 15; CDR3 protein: CAITPGSSGANVLTF; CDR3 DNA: TGTGCCATCACTCCGGGGAGCTCTGGGGCCAACGTCCTGACTTTC
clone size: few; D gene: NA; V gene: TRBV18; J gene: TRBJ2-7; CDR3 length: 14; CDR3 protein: CASSPENGPYEQYF; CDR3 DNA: TGTGCCAGCTCACCAGAGAACGGTCCCTACGAGCAGTACTTC
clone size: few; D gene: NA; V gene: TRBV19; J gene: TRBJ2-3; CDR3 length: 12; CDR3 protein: CASRRNTDTQYF; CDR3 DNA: TGTGCCAGTAGACGGAACACAGATACGCAGTATTTT
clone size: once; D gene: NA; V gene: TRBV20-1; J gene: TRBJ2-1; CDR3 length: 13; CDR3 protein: CSARGMQHNEQFF; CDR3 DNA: TGCAGTGCTAGAGGTATGCAGCACAATGAGCAGTTCTTC
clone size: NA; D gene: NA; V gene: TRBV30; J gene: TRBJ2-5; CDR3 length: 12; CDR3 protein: CAWSIGGETQYF; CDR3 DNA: TGTGCCTGGAGCATAGGGGGGGAGACCCAGTACTTC
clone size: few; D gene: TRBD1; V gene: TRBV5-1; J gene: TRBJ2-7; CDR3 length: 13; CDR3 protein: CASSKGQGGEQYF; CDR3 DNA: TGCGCCAGCAGCAAAGGACAGGGCGGCGAGCAGTACTTC
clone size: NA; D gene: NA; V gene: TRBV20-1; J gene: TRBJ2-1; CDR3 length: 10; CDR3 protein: CSASYREQFF; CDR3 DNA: TGCAGTGCTAGTTACAGGGAGCAGTTCTTC
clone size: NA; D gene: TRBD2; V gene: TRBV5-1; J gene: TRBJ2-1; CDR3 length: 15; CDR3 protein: CASSPLAGGPHEQFF; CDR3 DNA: TGCGCCAGCAGCCCATTAGCGGGAGGGCCCCATGAGCAGTTCTTC
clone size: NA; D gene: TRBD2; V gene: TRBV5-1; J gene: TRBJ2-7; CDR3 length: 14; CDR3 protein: CASSSLAGGNEQYF; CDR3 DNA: TGCGCCAGCAGCTCCCTAGCGGGAGGTAACGAGCAGTACTTC
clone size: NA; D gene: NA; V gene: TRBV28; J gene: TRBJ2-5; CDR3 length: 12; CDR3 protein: CGAGLHQMTQYF; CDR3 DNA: TGTGGCGCCGGGCTTCACCAGATGACCCAGTACTTC
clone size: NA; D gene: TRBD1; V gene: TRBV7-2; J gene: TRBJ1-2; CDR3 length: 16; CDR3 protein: CASSGRTGGGNYGYTF; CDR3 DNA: TGTGCCAGCAGCGGAAGAACAGGGGGCGGTAACTATGGCTACACCTTC
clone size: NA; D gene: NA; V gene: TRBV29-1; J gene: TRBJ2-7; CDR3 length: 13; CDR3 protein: CSVERGSPDEQYF; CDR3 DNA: TGCAGCGTTGAAAGAGGGTCACCTGACGAGCAGTACTTC
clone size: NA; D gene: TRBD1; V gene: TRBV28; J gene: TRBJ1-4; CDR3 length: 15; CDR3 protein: CASSLGRGRSEKLFF; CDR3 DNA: TGTGCCAGCAGTTTAGGCAGGGGGCGGAGTGAAAAACTGTTTTTT
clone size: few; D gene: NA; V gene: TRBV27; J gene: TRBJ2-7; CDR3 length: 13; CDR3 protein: CASSLFPSPTQYF; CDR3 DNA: TGTGCCAGCAGTTTATTCCCTAGCCCGACGCAGTACTTC
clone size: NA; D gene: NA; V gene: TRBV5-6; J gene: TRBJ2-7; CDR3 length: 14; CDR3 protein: CASSLALLQAEQYF; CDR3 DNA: TGTGCCAGCAGCTTGGCCCTCCTCCAGGCCGAGCAGTACTTC
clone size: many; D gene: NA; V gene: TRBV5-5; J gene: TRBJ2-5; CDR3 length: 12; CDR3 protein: CASSVLQETQYF; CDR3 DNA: TGTGCCAGCAGCGTACTCCAAGAGACCCAGTACTTC
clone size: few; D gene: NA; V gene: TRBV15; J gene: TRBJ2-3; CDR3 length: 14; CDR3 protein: CATSREGLADTQYF; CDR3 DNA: TGTGCCACCAGCAGGGAGGGCCTAGCAGATACGCAGTATTTT
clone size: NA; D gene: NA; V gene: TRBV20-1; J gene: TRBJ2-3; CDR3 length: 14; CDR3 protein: CSASDGGSTDTQYF; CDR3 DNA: TGCAGTGCCAGTGACGGTGGGAGCACAGATACGCAGTATTTT
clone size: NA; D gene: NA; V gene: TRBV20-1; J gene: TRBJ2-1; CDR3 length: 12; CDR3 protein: CSANSVSNEQFF; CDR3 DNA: TGCAGTGCAAATTCCGTCAGCAATGAGCAGTTCTTC
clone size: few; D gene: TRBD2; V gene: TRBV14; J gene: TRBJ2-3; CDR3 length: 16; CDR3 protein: CASSRAGLRGTDTQYF; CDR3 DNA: TGTGCCAGCAGCCGAGCGGGACTGAGGGGCACAGATACGCAGTATTTT
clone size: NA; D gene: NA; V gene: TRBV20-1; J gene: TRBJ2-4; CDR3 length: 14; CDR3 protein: CSFRSGDNKNIQYF; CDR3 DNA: TGCAGTTTTAGGTCAGGCGATAACAAAAACATTCAGTACTTC
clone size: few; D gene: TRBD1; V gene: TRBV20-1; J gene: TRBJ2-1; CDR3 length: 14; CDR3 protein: CSAQGVFEFNEQFF; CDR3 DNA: TGCAGTGCCCAGGGGGTTTTTGAGTTCAATGAGCAGTTCTTC
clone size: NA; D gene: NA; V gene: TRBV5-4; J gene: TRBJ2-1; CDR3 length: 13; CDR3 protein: CASSLVGAGEQFF; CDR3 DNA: TGTGCCAGCAGCTTGGTGGGGGCCGGTGAGCAGTTCTTC
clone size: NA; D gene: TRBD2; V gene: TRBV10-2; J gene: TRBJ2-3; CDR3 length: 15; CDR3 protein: CASSESSGGTDTQYF; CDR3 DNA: TGCGCCAGCAGTGAGTCTAGCGGGGGCACAGATACGCAGTATTTT
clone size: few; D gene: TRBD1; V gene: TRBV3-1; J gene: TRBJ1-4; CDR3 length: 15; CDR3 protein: CASSLRTGGNEKLFF; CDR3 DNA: TGTGCCAGCAGCCTCCGGACAGGGGGTAATGAAAAACTGTTTTTT
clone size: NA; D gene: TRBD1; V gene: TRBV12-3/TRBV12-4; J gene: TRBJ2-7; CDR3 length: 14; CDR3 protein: CASSFDRASYEQYF; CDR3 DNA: TGTGCCAGCAGTTTTGACAGGGCCTCCTACGAGCAGTACTTC
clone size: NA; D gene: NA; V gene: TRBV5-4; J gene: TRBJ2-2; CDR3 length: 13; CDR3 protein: CASRSALDGELFF; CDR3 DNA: TGTGCCAGCAGGTCTGCGTTGGACGGGGAGCTGTTTTTT
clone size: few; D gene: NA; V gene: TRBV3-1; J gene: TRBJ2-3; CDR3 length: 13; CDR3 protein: CASSQLNPDTQYF; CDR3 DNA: TGTGCCAGCAGCCAGCTTAACCCAGATACGCAGTATTTT
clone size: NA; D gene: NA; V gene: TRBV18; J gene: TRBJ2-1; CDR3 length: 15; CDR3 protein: CASSPFRGVPNEQFF; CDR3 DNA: TGTGCCAGCTCACCATTTCGAGGCGTTCCCAATGAGCAGTTCTTC
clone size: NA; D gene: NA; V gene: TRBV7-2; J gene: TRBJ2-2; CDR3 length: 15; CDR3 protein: CASTEGVPNTGELFF; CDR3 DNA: TGTGCCAGCACGGAGGGGGTTCCGAACACCGGGGAGCTGTTTTTT
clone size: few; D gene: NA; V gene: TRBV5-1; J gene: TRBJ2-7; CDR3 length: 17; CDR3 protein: CASSLSSGTLSSYEQYF; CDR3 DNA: TGCGCCAGCAGCTTGTCTTCCGGGACACTCTCCTCCTACGAGCAGTACTTC
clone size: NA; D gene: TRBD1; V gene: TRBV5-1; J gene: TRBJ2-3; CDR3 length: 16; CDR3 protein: CASSFAGTGNTDTQYF; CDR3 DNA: TGCGCCAGCAGCTTTGCCGGGACAGGTAACACAGATACGCAGTATTTT
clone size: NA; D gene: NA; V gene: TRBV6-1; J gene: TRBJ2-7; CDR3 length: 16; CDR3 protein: CASGIPSASISYEQYF; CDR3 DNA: TGTGCCAGCGGAATCCCTAGTGCTAGTATTAGCTACGAGCAGTACTTC
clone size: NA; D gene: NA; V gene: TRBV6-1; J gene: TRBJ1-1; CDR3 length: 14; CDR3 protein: CASSLIGGNTEAFF; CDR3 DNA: TGTGCCAGCAGCCTAATAGGGGGGAACACTGAAGCTTTCTTT
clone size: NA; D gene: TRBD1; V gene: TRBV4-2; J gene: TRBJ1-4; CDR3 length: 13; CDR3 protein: CASSQPGQEKLFF; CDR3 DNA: TGTGCCAGCAGCCAACCGGGACAGGAGAAACTGTTTTTT
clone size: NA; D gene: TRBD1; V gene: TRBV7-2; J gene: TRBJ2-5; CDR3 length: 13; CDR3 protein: CASSFTGVATQYF; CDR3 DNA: TGTGCCAGCAGCTTTACAGGGGTTGCGACCCAGTACTTC
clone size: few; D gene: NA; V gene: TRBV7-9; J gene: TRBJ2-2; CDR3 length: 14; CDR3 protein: CASSFSGRPGELFF; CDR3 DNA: TGTGCCAGCAGCTTCTCCGGGAGACCCGGGGAGCTGTTTTTT
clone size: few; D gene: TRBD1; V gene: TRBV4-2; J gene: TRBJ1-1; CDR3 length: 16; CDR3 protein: CASSQEGTGALTEAFF; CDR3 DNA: TGTGCCAGCAGCCAAGAGGGGACAGGGGCCCTCACTGAAGCTTTCTTT
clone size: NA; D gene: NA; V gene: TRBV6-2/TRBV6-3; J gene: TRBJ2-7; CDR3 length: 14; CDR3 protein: CASIRRNYSYEQYF; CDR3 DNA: TGTGCCAGCATCCGGAGGAACTACTCCTACGAGCAGTACTTC
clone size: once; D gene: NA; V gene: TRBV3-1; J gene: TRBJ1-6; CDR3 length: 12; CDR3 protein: CASSQDTSPLHF; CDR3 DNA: TGTGCCAGCAGCCAAGATACTTCACCCCTCCACTTT
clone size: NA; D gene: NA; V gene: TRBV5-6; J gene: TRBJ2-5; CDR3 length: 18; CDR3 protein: CASSLLGGAASGQETQYF; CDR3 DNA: TGTGCCAGCAGCTTGTTAGGGGGGGCTGCTAGCGGACAAGAGACCCAGTACTTC
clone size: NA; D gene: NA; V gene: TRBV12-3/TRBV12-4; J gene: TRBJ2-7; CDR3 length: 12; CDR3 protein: CASSIGTSEQYF; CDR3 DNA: TGTGCCAGCAGTATAGGGACAAGTGAGCAGTACTTC
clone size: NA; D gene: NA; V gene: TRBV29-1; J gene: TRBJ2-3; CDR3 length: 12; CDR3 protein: CSVRLASDTQYF; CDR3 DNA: TGCAGCGTTCGGCTAGCCTCAGATACGCAGTATTTT
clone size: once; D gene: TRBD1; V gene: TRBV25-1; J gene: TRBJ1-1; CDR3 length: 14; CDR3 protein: CSSSPTGGLTEAFF; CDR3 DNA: TGTTCCAGCAGCCCAACAGGGGGGCTTACTGAAGCTTTCTTT
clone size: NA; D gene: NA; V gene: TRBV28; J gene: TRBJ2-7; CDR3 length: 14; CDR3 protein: CASGGGGGDYEQYF; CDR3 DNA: TGTGCCAGCGGGGGAGGGGGAGGGGACTACGAGCAGTACTTC
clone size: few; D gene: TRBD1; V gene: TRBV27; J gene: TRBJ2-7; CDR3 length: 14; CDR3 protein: CASDPQGAPYEQYF; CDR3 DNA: TGTGCCAGCGACCCCCAGGGGGCACCGTACGAGCAGTACTTC
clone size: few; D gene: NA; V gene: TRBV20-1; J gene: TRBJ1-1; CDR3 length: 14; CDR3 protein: CSARKDPGQTEAFF; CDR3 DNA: TGCAGTGCTAGAAAGGACCCAGGGCAAACTGAAGCTTTCTTT
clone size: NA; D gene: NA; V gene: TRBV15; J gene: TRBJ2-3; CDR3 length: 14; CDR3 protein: CATSRSPLTDTQYF; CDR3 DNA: TGTGCCACCAGCAGATCGCCCCTCACAGATACGCAGTATTTT
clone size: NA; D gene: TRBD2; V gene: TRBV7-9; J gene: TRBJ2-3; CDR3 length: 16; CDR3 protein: CASSLFASGSADTQYF; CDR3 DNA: TGTGCCAGCAGCTTATTTGCTAGCGGGAGCGCAGATACGCAGTATTTT
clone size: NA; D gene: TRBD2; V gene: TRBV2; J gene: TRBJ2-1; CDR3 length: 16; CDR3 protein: CASLGLAGTTYNEQFF; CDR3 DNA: TGTGCCAGCCTTGGACTAGCGGGGACAACCTACAATGAGCAGTTCTTC
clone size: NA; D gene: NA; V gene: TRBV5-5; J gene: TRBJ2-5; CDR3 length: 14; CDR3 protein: CASSYDPLKETQYF; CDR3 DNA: TGTGCCAGCAGCTACGACCCTCTGAAGGAGACCCAGTACTTC